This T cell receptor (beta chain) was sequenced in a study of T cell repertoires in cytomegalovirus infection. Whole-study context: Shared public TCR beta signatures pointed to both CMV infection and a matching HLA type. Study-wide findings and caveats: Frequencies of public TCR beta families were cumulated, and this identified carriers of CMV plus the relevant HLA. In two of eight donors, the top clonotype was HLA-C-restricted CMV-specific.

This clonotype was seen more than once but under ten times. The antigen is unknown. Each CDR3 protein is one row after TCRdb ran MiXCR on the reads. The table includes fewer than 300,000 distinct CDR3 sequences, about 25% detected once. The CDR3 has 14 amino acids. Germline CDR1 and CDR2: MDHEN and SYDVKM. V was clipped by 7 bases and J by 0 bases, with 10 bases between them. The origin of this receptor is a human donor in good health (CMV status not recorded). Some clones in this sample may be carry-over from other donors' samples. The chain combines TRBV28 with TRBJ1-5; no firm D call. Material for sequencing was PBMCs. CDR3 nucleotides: TGTGCCAGCACCCACCCCAGTAGCAATCAGCCCCAGCATTTT. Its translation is CASTHPSSNQPQHF.